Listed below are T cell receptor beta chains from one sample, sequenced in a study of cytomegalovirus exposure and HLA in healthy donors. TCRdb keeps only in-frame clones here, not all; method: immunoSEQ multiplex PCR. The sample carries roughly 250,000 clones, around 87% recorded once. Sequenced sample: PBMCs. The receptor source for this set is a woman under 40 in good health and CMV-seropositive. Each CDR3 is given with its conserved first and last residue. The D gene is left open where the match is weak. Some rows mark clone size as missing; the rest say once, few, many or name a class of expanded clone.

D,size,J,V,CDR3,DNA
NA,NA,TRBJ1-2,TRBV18,CASSPEGTSGYTF,TGTGCCAGCTCACCGGAGGGGACGAGCGGCTACACCTTC
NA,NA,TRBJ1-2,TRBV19,CASSTGAHGYTF,TGTGCCAGTAGTACAGGGGCCCATGGCTACACCTTC
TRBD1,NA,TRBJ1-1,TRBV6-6,CASRDLTGIRLEAFF,TGTGCCAGCAGAGATTTGACAGGGATAAGGTTAGAGGCTTTCTTT
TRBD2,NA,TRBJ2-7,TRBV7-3,CASSPTSGRYEQYF,TGTGCCAGCAGCCCGACTAGCGGTCGCTACGAGCAGTACTTC
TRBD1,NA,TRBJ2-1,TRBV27,CASSFDRGSPNEQFF,TGTGCCAGCAGTTTCGACAGGGGGTCCCCCAATGAGCAGTTCTTC
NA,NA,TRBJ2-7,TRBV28,CASRAGRGYEQYF,TGTGCCAGCAGGGCCGGACGGGGCTACGAGCAGTACTTC
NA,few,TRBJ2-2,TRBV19,CASTAINTGELFF,TGTGCCAGCACTGCCATTAACACCGGGGAGCTGTTTTTT
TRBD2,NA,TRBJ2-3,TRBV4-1,CASSQQRGGTDTQYF,TGCGCCAGCAGCCAACAGCGGGGGGGGACAGATACGCAGTATTTT
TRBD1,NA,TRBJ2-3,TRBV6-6,CASSYGTEGTDTQYF,TGTGCCAGCAGTTACGGGACAGAGGGCACAGATACGCAGTATTTT
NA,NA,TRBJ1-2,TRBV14,CASSQEGTDNYGYTF,TGTGCCAGCAGCCAAGAAGGTACAGATAACTATGGCTACACCTTC
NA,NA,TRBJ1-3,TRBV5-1,CASSYTRQDPVSGNTIYF,TGCGCCAGCAGCTACACGAGACAGGATCCGGTCTCTGGAAACACCATATATTTT
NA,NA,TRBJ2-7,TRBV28,CASSSFSVSYEQYF,TGTGCCAGCAGTTCCTTTAGCGTCTCCTACGAGCAGTACTTC
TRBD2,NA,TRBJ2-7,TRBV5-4,CASSSGGGGSPYEQYF,TGTGCCAGCAGCTCGGGAGGAGGAGGCTCCCCCTACGAGCAGTACTTC
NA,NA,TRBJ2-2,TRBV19,CASKQVAEGITGELFF,TGTGCCAGTAAACAGGTAGCAGAAGGTATCACCGGGGAGCTGTTTTTT
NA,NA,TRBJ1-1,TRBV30,CAWSQRHEYLSPEAFF,TGTGCCTGGAGCCAAAGACACGAATATTTAAGCCCTGAAGCTTTCTTT
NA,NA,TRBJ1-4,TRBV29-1,CSVLPGRNEKLFF,TGCAGCGTTTTGCCAGGCCGAAATGAAAAACTGTTTTTT
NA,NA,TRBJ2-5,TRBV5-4,CASSTKEQETQYF,TGTGCCAGCAGCACTAAAGAACAAGAGACCCAGTACTTC
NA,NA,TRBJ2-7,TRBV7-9,CASSSGGSYEQYF,TGTGCCAGCAGTTCGGGTGGTTCCTACGAGCAGTACTTC
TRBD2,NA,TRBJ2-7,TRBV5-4,CASSLLAGNSEQYF,TGTGCCAGCAGCCTCTTAGCGGGAAACTCCGAGCAGTACTTC
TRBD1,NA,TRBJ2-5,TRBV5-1,CASSSTPTGEETQYF,TGCGCCAGCAGCTCAACCCCGACAGGGGAGGAGACCCAGTACTTC
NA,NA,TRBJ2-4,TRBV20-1,CSARLTDIQYF,TGCAGTGCTAGACTAACGGACATTCAGTACTTC
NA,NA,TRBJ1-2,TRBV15,CATSRANYGYTF,TGTGCCACCTCCAGGGCCAACTATGGCTACACCTTC